This TCR beta chain was sequenced during a study of shared clonotypes between healthy human individuals. Here immunoSEQ multiplex PCR was the method, and the copy in TCRdb shows in-frame clones only, minus some. The repertoire holds 2,500,000 or so clones, around 94% seen once, with roughly 0.15% in the top ten. CDR1 SGHDT and CDR2 YYEEEE come from the germline V gene. Trimming shortened V by 4 bases and J by 3 bases, and 13 bases separated the two germline ends. This CDR3 comprises 14 residues. In regard to this clone: No antigen is known for it.

Study results and caveats: A reduction in generation probabilities was seen for non-shared clonotypes relative to those shared by all four donors.

V is TRBV5-6 and J is TRBJ1-1; possibly TRBD1 for D (6 bases). The receptor was derived from a man younger than 35 in good health. Specimen: naive CD4+ T cells sorted from blood. Regarding subset: CD45RA+ positively selected. The CDR3 bases are TGTGCCAGCAGCCCGAACAGGGAGGACACTGAAGCTTTCTTT. Residues: CASSPNREDTEAFF.